This T cell receptor beta chain stems from a study of T cells in Graves' hyperthyroidism and ophthalmopathy (dated by TCRdb to between 2018 and 2020). Context from the whole study: Peripheral blood samples were taken at the time of initial diagnosis, prior to any treatment. To identify TCR V-J signatures that set the groups apart, the researchers used a discovery cohort of 90 to 100 patients, made up of 43 with Graves' ophthalmopathy and about 60 with stable Graves' hyperthyroidism. Prospective prediction of ophthalmopathy was tested in an independent validation cohort of fewer than 20 hyperthyroidism patients and 17 patients who later progressed to ophthalmopathy. The roughly 91 discovery patients were randomly divided into training and test sets at a 7:3 ratio. The study also compared thyroid tissue and blood T-cell repertoires from about 6 Graves' hyperthyroidism patients. Once sampling was done, hyperthyroidism patients were given methimazole at a starting dose of 30 mg daily, whereas ophthalmopathy patients were given high-dose intravenous methylprednisolone. The paper describes TCR Vbeta CDR3 sequencing of fewer than 150 peripheral blood samples, made up of 43 ophthalmopathy patients, approximately 73 hyperthyroidism patients and 17 progressor patients. What the authors observed across the whole study: In validation, the model predicted progression to ophthalmopathy a median of 6.5 months before onset, with over 60% sensitivity and roughly 72% specificity. In cross-validation, a model built on a 13 V-J signature told ophthalmopathy apart from stable hyperthyroidism with less than 90% sensitivity and around 83% specificity, and in testing the same model reached 80%/75%. Most expanded thyroid clonotypes (frequency above 0.001) were also detected in blood, a finding suggesting that blood repertoires may reflect thyroid immune responses. No statistical method was used to fix the sample size in advance, and group allocation was not hidden from the investigators.

TCR beta CDR3 regions were amplified from RNA transcripts. The first round of RT-PCR for the TCR CDR3 was performed with the HTBI primer set and the Qiagen OneStep RT-PCR kit. Libraries were constructed in a second round of multiplex PCR, after which size selection and purification were carried out. Sequencing of the libraries was done on an Illumina HiSeq2000 using paired-end 100 bp reads. Concerning the study's data processing: SOAPnuke was used to process the raw data, throwing out any read that contained adapters or uncalled bases, had a mean Phred below 15, or lacked an exact constant-primer or identifier match. High-quality paired reads were merged with COPE v1.2.5, and unique nucleotide sequences were defined as clonotypes. MiTCR v1.1 was used to align the clonotypes against IMGT TRBV, TRBD and TRBJ reference segments. The analysis was restricted to V-J combinations with a frequency above 0.0001, which together covered around 99% of the repertoires. A TCS score was defined as the ratio of F50 (clonal expansion) to E x V (chaos), with BLOSUM62-based TCRdist applied between CDR3 peptides within each V-J. Welch's t-statistics and random forest reduced just over 500 V-J features to roughly 13, which were used in a naive Bayes classifier (R e1071). The Morisita-Horn index was used to measure how similar the thyroid and blood repertoires were. TCRdb reran the public reads through fastp at Q25 and MiXCR, keeping productive beta chains. Each CDR3 protein appears once, grouped with its most common genes and DNA. The V and J calls and clone size are TCRdb's, not the authors'. The sample records roughly 61,000 distinct CDR3 sequences, around 50% of which are singletons. The ten largest clonotypes hold 2.5% to 4% of the sample.

This clonotype is a singleton in its sample. Its antigen is unknown. One base away there is no much larger clone; base qualities are not given. One read alone makes for weak evidence. Ophthalmopathy patients had moderately to severely active disease, Clinical Activity Score of at least 3, NOSPECS grade of at least 4, and duration under 3 months. Exclusion was applied to patients with uncontrolled infections, other autoimmune diseases, pregnancy or lactation. Diagnoses relied on clinical symptoms, serum thyroxine and TRAb, thyroid ultrasound and orbital computed tomography. PBMCs were separated from approximately 9.9 ml of fresh peripheral blood using Ficoll-Paque density gradient centrifugation. Total RNA was extracted using Trizol reagent, and RNA quality was assessed on an Agilent 2100 Bioanalyzer. CDR1 and CDR2, looked up from the germline V gene, are MGHDK and SYGVNS. Ends trimmed: V by 5 bases, J by 5 bases; bases unmatched to a gene: 11. From its cysteine to its phenylalanine, the CDR3 spans 17 amino acids. Only the CDR3 region is kept as DNA, spanning 51 bases read in frame from base 1.

The V gene is TRBV25-1 and the J gene is TRBJ2-5, with 13 junctional bases fitting TRBD2. This receptor was obtained from a woman aged 60 to 75 with Graves' ophthalmopathy. The sample taken for sequencing was blood. In nucleotide form, the sequence is TGTGCCAGCAGTCAGGGACTAGCGGGACTTTCTTCGGAGACCCAGTACTTC. This translates into CASSQGLAGLSSETQYF.